The sequence of this T cell receptor beta chain was determined in a study of blood T cell repertoires in COVID-19. Study summary: Recovered status in Cohort 3 required two negative PCRs, clearance, or symptom resolution. PBMCs, B-cell-depleted T cells, or T cells were the source of the cDNA or gDNA that made up the material.

V shed 1 base and J 5 bases; nucleotides not matched to a gene: 6. CDR3 length: 17 amino acids. Germline V CDR1 and CDR2: LNHNV, YYDKDF (reference sequence). Living in about two dozen US areas, the participants were between roughly 18 and 95 years of age. Participants had their cohort set by participant-reported clinical history. Data came from immunoSEQ multiplex PCR; TCRdb stores just in-frame clones and leaves some out. This table has approximately 210,000 clones, roughly 84% appearing once. Sequenced material: PBMCs or T cells enriched from blood (not recorded which). The TCR originated in a man aged 30 to 45 in a cohort exposed to, infected with or recovered from COVID-19 (not recorded which). The chain couples TRBV15 to TRBJ1-6, with 9 bases that match TRBD1. CDR3 loop: CATSRVGQGLNNSPLHF. CDR3 DNA: TGTGCCACCAGCAGAGTGGGACAGGGTTTAAATAATTCACCCCTCCACTTT.